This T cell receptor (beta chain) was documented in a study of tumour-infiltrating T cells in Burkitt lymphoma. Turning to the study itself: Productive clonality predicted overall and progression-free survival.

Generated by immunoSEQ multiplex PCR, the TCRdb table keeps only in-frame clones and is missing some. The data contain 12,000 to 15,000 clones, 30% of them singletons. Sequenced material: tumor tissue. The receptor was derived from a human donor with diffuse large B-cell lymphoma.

The CDR3 DNA reads as TGTGCCAGCAGCCCAATCTTGTTTGTGGAGCACACTGAAGCTTTCTTT. Protein product: CASSPILFVEHTEAFF. This sequence joins TRBV7-9 and TRBJ1-1; the D is unclear. Trimming stripped 5 bases from V and 3 bases from J, with 19 bases between. The CDR3 covers 16 residues. CDR1 and CDR2 (germline): SEHNR, FQNEAQ (reference sequence).